One and the same sample provided the 32 T cell receptor beta chains below, sequenced in a study of OX40 agonist ivuxolimab in advanced cancers. Sequencing was performed with immunoSEQ multiplex PCR; in TCRdb, only in-frame clones are kept and a portion is missing. The repertoire holds fewer than 40,000 clones, with around two thirds as singletons. Here the sequenced sample was CD4+ or CD8+ T cells sorted from blood, taken in a trial of the OX40 agonist ivuxolimab. These receptors came from an adult with an advanced solid tumor such as melanoma, head and neck, liver or kidney cancer.

V gene TRBV2 combines with J gene TRBJ2-3; maybe TRBD1 (5 bases). V was shortened by 4 bases and J by 4 bases, with 12 bases between the two germline ends. The V gene's germline CDR1 is SNHLY and CDR2 FYNNEI. The CDR3 totals 14 residues. CDR3 sequence reads: CASSGPGWSDTQYF. CDR3 DNA: TGTGCCAGCAGTGGGCCAGGGTGGTCAGATACGCAGTATTTT.

The DNA of the CDR3 is TGTGCCAGCAGCCCGGGACAGGGTTGGACCGGGGAGCTGTTTTTT. Protein sequence: CASSPGQGWTGELFF. J is TRBJ2-2 and V is TRBV11-3; 9 bases are shared with TRBD1. The CDR3 runs 15 residues. The V and J ends lost 5 bases and 5 bases, in that order; junction bases with no gene match: 6. Germline loops: CDR1 SGHNT, CDR2 YENEEA.

The chain recombines TRBV18 with TRBJ2-7; 10 bases are a match to TRBD1. Looked up from germline, CDR1 is KGHSH and CDR2 is LQKENI. The CDR3 spans 15 residues. The V and J ends lost 6 bases and 2 bases, in that order; junction bases with no gene match: 7. CDR3 nucleotide sequence: TGTGCCAGCTCCCGTGGGACAGGGGCACCCTACGAGCAGTACTTC. Translating gives CASSRGTGAPYEQYF.

The CDR3 DNA reads as TGTGCCAGCAAGCTGGGGGGACAATCCTACGAGCAGTACGTC. This sequence encodes CASKLGGQSYEQYV. V is TRBV6-6 and J is TRBJ2-7; the D gene could be TRBD1 or TRBD2 (6 bases each). CDR3 length: 14 residues. The germline gives CDR1 MNHNY, CDR2 SVGAGI (reference sequence). V lost 7 bases to trimming and J lost 1 base, with 14 bases between them.

This chain links TRBV5-8 with TRBJ1-1; D unclear. The germline V gene encodes CDR1 SGHTS and CDR2 YDEGEE. V gave up 2 bases and J gave up 3 bases, with 2 bases separating them. This CDR3 region has 11 residues. CDR3 sequence reads: CASSFHTEAFF. The CDR3 DNA follows: TGTGCCAGCAGCTTTCACACTGAAGCTTTCTTT.

V is TRBV9 and J is TRBJ2-7; 7 bases agree with TRBD1. Germline CDR1 and CDR2: SGDLS and YYNGEE. The CDR3 consists of 14 residues. The V and J ends lost 3 bases and 0 bases, in that order; junction bases with no gene match: 3. The CDR3 loop is CASSGDSFSYEQYF. The DNA of the CDR3 is TGTGCCAGCAGCGGGGACAGCTTCTCCTACGAGCAGTACTTC.

This clone has only a few counts. This chain joins TRBV14 and TRBJ1-3, with a possible D match to TRBD1 (5 bases). V lost 4 bases and J 1 base, leaving 17 bases between the germline ends. The CDR3 totals 17 residues. Germline CDR1 reads SGHDN; CDR2 reads FVKESK. The CDR3 DNA reads as TGTGCCAGCAGCCTCGTTGGGGGGATAACATCTGGAAACACCATATATTTT. Protein sequence: CASSLVGGITSGNTIYF.

The chain combines TRBV18 with TRBJ1-2; D is possibly TRBD1 (5 bases). This CDR3 region has 17 residues. Deletions cut 1 base from V and 0 bases from J, with 15 bases between. The germline gives CDR1 KGHSH, CDR2 LQKENI. In DNA, the CDR3 is TGTGCCAGCTCACCACGCCAGGGATGGGGAGCTAACTATGGCTACACCTTC. Translating gives CASSPRQGWGANYGYTF. The full variable domain, rest sourced from reference TRBV18 and TRBJ1-2, is NAGVMQNPRHLVRRRGQEARLRCSPMKGHSHVYWYRQLPEEGLKFMVYLQKENIIDESGMPKERFSAEFPKEGPSILRIQQVVRGDSAAYFCASSPRQGWGANYGYTFGSGTRLTVV.

CDR3 nucleotides: TGTGCCAGTAGTACTTCGACAGGGGGGGTTAACTATGGCTACACCTTC. Protein product: CASSTSTGGVNYGYTF. The chain carries TRBV19 and TRBJ1-2, with 9 positions matching TRBD1. Germline V gives CDR1 LNHDA, CDR2 SQIVND (reference sequence). V was clipped by 4 bases and J by 1 base; unmatched bases: 7. This CDR3 has 16 residues.

The chain uses TRBV19 and TRBJ1-2; D call uncertain. This CDR3 comprises 11 residues. The V and J ends lost 0 bases and 6 bases respectively, with 2 bases between them. Germline loops: CDR1 LNHDA, CDR2 SQIVND (reference sequence). The CDR3 loop reads CASSIEDGYTF. In nucleotides, the CDR3 is TGTGCCAGTAGTATAGAAGATGGCTACACCTTC.

V gene TRBV9 combines with J gene TRBJ2-3; D is tentatively TRBD1 or TRBD2 (6 bases each). This CDR3 contains 15 residues. V lost 3 bases to trimming and J lost 5 bases, with 16 bases between them. Per the germline V gene, CDR1 is SGDLS and CDR2 is YYNGEE. This CDR3 reads CASSDAGVREDTQYF. The CDR3 nucleotides are TGTGCCAGCAGCGACGCAGGGGTGCGGGAAGATACGCAGTATTTT.

The rearrangement links TRBV18 to TRBJ1-1, with 8 bases lining up with TRBD1. This CDR3 is built from 16 residues. The junction had 9 bases not matched to a gene; V was cut back by 2 bases and J by 4 bases. Germline V gene sequence: CDR1 KGHSH, CDR2 LQKENI. CDR3 DNA: TGTGCCAGCTCACCAAGATGGGAGCAGGGGGCCACTGAAGCTTTCTTT. Its translation: CASSPRWEQGATEAFF.

CDR3 sequence reads: CASTTLRGGSYNEQFF. The CDR3 nucleotides are TGTGCCAGCACCACTCTAAGGGGAGGAAGCTACAATGAGCAGTTCTTC. V usage is TRBV7-2 and J usage is TRBJ2-1; D possibly corresponds to TRBD2 (6 bases). The CDR3 has 16 residues. The germline V gene has CDR1 SGHTA and CDR2 FQGNSA. V lost 7 bases and J 3 bases, leaving 19 bases between the germline ends. The complete variable domain, with remaining parts taken from reference TRBV7-2 and TRBJ2-1, reads GAGVSQSPSNKVTEKGKDVELRCDPISGHTALYWYRQSLGQGLEFLIYFQGNSAPDKSGLPSDRFSAERTGGSVSTLTIQRTQQEDSAVYLCASTTLRGGSYNEQFFGPGTRLTVL.

The rearrangement joins TRBV5-4 to TRBJ1-4, with D perhaps matching TRBD1 (6 bases). Germline values: CDR1 SGHNT, CDR2 YYREEE (reference sequence). Deletions cut 0 bases from V and 0 bases from J, with 9 bases between. There are 16 residues in the CDR3. The DNA of the CDR3 is TGTGCCAGCAGCTTGGGTGGGGGCACAACTAATGAAAAACTGTTTTTT. Encoded protein: CASSLGGGTTNEKLFF.

The rearrangement joins TRBV14 to TRBJ2-3, with D tentatively TRBD2 (5 bases). Trimming took 2 bases from V and 11 from J, leaving 14 bases between them. Looked up from germline, CDR1 is SGHDN and CDR2 is FVKESK. This CDR3 spans 13 amino acids. The CDR3 sequence: CASSQIEGYRQYF. The DNA of the CDR3 is TGTGCCAGCAGCCAAATTGAGGGTTATCGGCAGTATTTT.

This clone was counted only a few times. The rearrangement uses TRBV30 and TRBJ1-2; D is ambiguous. Trimming took off 0 bases at V and 4 bases at J, with 12 bases between the two ends. Germline V gene lookup returns CDR1 GTSNPN and CDR2 SVGIG (reference sequence). The CDR3 sequence is 14 residues long. The CDR3: CAWSVRESRYGYTF. The CDR3 DNA reads TGTGCCTGGAGTGTACGGGAGAGTCGCTATGGCTACACCTTC. Looking up the rest from reference TRBV30 and TRBJ1-2 gives the full variable domain: SQTIHQWPATLVQPVGSPLSLECTVEGTSNPNLYWYRQAAGRGLQLLFYSVGIGQISSEVPQNLSASRPQDRQFILSSKKLLLSDSGFYLCAWSVRESRYGYTFGSGTRLTVV.

Only a few counts were recorded for this clone. The rearrangement joins TRBV2 to TRBJ1-6, with no clear D. CDR1 SNHLY and CDR2 FYNNEI come from the germline V gene. Trimming removed 5 bases from V and 7 bases from J, with 12 bases in between. The CDR3 extends over 14 amino acids. The CDR3 reads CASSLVPRNSPLHF. CDR3 DNA sequence: TGTGCCAGCAGTCTCGTACCCAGAAATTCACCCCTCCACTTT.

The chain has TRBV5-6 and TRBJ2-3; D remains ambiguous. Germline V gene data show CDR1 as SGHDT and CDR2 as YYEEEE. The V gene lost 2 bases and the J gene lost 0 bases, with 10 bases spanning the gap. The CDR3 has 15 residues. CDR3 nucleotide sequence: TGTGCCAGCAGCTTTAGGCGGCCTAGCACAGATACGCAGTATTTT. As protein: CASSFRRPSTDTQYF.

J is TRBJ2-6 and V is TRBV5-5; D gene uncertain. CDR1 and CDR2 (germline): SGHKS, YYEKEE (reference sequence). The V end lost 0 bases, the J end lost 2 bases, and 6 bases lay between the germline ends. The CDR3 runs 15 residues. The CDR3 here is CASSLGGTGANVLTF. In nucleotides, the CDR3 is TGTGCCAGCAGCTTGGGGGGTACTGGGGCCAACGTCCTGACTTTC.

The J gene is TRBJ2-1, the V gene TRBV30; tentatively, D is TRBD1 (6 bases). The CDR3 is made up of 17 amino acids. V shed 0 bases and J shed 8 bases, with 23 bases lying between them. Germline CDR1 is GTSNPN and CDR2 is SVGIG (reference sequence). The CDR3 DNA reads TGTGCCTGGAGTGTAATCAGGGGCCGGGGACACCTCTATGAGCAGTTCTTC. Its translation: CAWSVIRGRGHLYEQFF.

The gene calls are TRBV2 and TRBJ2-1; tentatively, D is TRBD2 (6 bases). V was clipped by 8 bases and J by 13 bases, with 12 bases between them. The CDR3 is made up of 10 amino acids. The germline gives CDR1 SNHLY, CDR2 FYNNEI. The chain's CDR3 is CASAGTSQFF. DNA for the CDR3: TGTGCCAGCGCAGGGACTTCACAGTTCTTC.

V is TRBV21-1 and J is TRBJ1-5; TRBD1 reflects the table's D call only, with no check against the DNA. TRBV21-1 represents a pseudogene. This CDR3 is built from 15 residues. CDR3 DNA sequence: TGTGCCAGCAGCGACAGGCCCCTTAGCAATCAGCCCCAGCATTTT. Amino acid sequence: CASSDRPLSNQPQHF.

The V call is TRBV5-6, the J call TRBJ2-3, with TRBD2 identical over 14 bases. CDR1 is SGHDT, CDR2 YYEEEE, per germline. The CDR3 is 19 residues long. The V gene end was trimmed by 0 bases and the J gene end by 5 bases; junction bases not matched to a gene: 11. The CDR3 region has the DNA TGTGCCAGCAGCTTGGCAGCCGGACTAGCGGGGGGAGAAGAAGATACGCAGTATTTT. Protein: CASSLAAGLAGGEEDTQYF.

The V gene is TRBV10-3, the J gene TRBJ1-3, with D unresolved. This CDR3 has 15 amino acids. The germline V gene has CDR1 ENHRY and CDR2 SYGVKD. The germline V and J ends were trimmed by 4 bases and 0 bases, with 10 bases remaining between them. CDR3 residues: CAISGRGYSGNTIYF. In nucleotides, the CDR3 is TGTGCCATCAGTGGGAGAGGGTACTCTGGAAACACCATATATTTT.

The V call is TRBV4-1, the J call TRBJ2-7; D assignment may be TRBD1 or TRBD2 (5 bases each). The germline V gene encodes CDR1 MGHRA and CDR2 YSYEKL. This CDR3 comprises 13 residues. Trimming pared 1 base from V and 8 bases from J, leaving 12 bases between. As DNA, the CDR3 is TGCGCCAGCAGCCAAGTTGAGGGGCCCAAGCAGTACTTC. Amino acids: CASSQVEGPKQYF.

The rearrangement links TRBV27 to TRBJ2-3; D may be TRBD2 (6 bases). V lost 8 bases and J 2 bases, leaving 11 bases between the germline ends. Germline V gives CDR1 MNHEY, CDR2 SMNVEV (reference sequence). The CDR3 is 13 amino acids. The CDR3 nucleotides are TGTGCCAGCCGGAGGGACCTCACAGATACGCAGTATTTT. It translates to CASRRDLTDTQYF.

The gene calls are TRBV5-8 and TRBJ1-2; perhaps TRBD1 as D (5 bases). CDR1 SGHTS and CDR2 YDEGEE come from the germline V gene. V lost 2 bases to trimming and J lost 6 bases, with 11 bases between them. The CDR3 has 13 amino acids. CDR3 in DNA: TGTGCCAGCAGCTTTATCAGGGCCAATGGCTACACCTTC. Protein sequence: CASSFIRANGYTF.

The chain links TRBV2 to TRBJ1-5, with 10 bases that match TRBD1. Unmatched junction bases numbered 4, after V lost 6 bases and J lost 2 bases. Per germline, CDR1 SNHLY and CDR2 FYNNEI. CDR3 length equals 15 residues. The CDR3 loop is CASRPGTGGNQPQHF. As DNA, the CDR3 is TGTGCCAGCAGACCCGGGACAGGGGGCAATCAGCCCCAGCATTTT. The entire variable domain, with the rest obtained from reference TRBV2 and TRBJ1-5, is as follows: EPEVTQTPSHQVTQMGQEVILRCVPISNHLYFYWYRQILGQKVEFLVSFYNNEISEKSEIFDDQFSVERPDGSNFTLKIRSTKLEDSAMYFCASRPGTGGNQPQHFGDGTRLSIL.

Remarks on this clone: This specimen includes other DNA sequences encoding the same CDR3. The V call is TRBV5-1, the J call TRBJ2-3, with 11 bases fitting TRBD1. V gave up 4 bases and J gave up 3 bases; unmatched junction bases: 1. Germline V CDR1 and CDR2: SGHRS, YFSETQ. The CDR3 is 14 amino acids. CDR3 nucleotides: TGCGCCAGCAGCCGGGACAGGGGGACAGATACGCAGTATTTT. Translating it yields CASSRDRGTDTQYF.

The genes are TRBV5-6 and TRBJ1-1; the D gene is possibly TRBD1 (6 bases). V lost 0 bases to trimming and J lost 0 bases, with 12 bases between them. Germline V gives CDR1 SGHDT, CDR2 YYEEEE. The CDR3 is 16 residues long. CDR3 DNA: TGTGCCAGCAGCTTGGCCGGCAGGGGCATGAACACTGAAGCTTTCTTT. This codes for CASSLAGRGMNTEAFF.

This clone was observed once. Compared with germline, one end of the junction differs, possibly owing to a read error. The chain uses TRBV2 and TRBJ2-3, with D possibly being TRBD2 (5 bases). Germline CDR1 reads SNHLY; CDR2 reads FYNNEI. The CDR3 runs to 11 residues. The CDR3 loop is CASSEEASTYF. Written as DNA, the CDR3 is TGTGCCAGCAGCGAAGAGGCTAGCACGTATTTT.

CDR3 residues: CASSEPSTDTQYF. The DNA for the CDR3 is TGCGCCAGCAGTGAACCAAGCACAGATACGCAGTATTTT. V and J are TRBV5-1 and TRBJ2-3; no reliable D call. V lost 5 bases and J 0 bases, leaving 7 bases between the germline ends. Germline V gives CDR1 SGHRS, CDR2 YFSETQ. The CDR3 loop spans 13 amino acids.